This is a list of T cell receptor beta chains from one sample in a study of cytomegalovirus exposure and HLA in healthy donors. TCRdb's table, derived via immunoSEQ multiplex PCR, lists solely in-frame clones and lacks some. The sample has roughly 70,000 clones, around 94% seen once. Sample: PBMCs. These receptors all come from a man younger than 35 in good health and CMV-seropositive. Both conserved end residues are part of each CDR3. The D gene is left open where the match is weak. Rows give clone size only sometimes, using once, few, many, or a class for an expanded clone.

size	length	V	D	J	CDR3	DNA
.	14	TRBV6-6	.	TRBJ2-1	CASSRTYVNNEQFF	TGTGCCAGCAGTCGGACTTACGTCAACAATGAGCAGTTCTTC
.	15	TRBV6-1	.	TRBJ1-5	CASSLGRDGTQPQHF	TGTGCCAGCAGTCTCGGCAGGGATGGCACTCAGCCCCAGCATTTT
.	13	TRBV10-3	.	TRBJ2-1	CAVREASYNEQFF	TGTGCCGTCAGGGAGGCGTCCTACAATGAGCAGTTCTTC
once	14	TRBV27	.	TRBJ1-2	CASRTIGSGGGYTF	TGTGCCAGCAGGACTATAGGGTCTGGCGGAGGCTACACCTTC
.	15	TRBV11-1	TRBD2	TRBJ2-1	CASSFGGSSYNEQFF	TGTGCCAGCAGCTTCGGCGGGAGCTCCTACAATGAGCAGTTCTTC
.	12	TRBV7-3	.	TRBJ1-1	CASSSRGTEAFF	TGTGCCAGCAGCTCCAGGGGCACTGAAGCTTTCTTT
few	14	TRBV5-1	.	TRBJ2-2	CASSLTGNTGELFF	TGCGCCAGCAGCCTAACAGGGAACACCGGGGAGCTGTTTTTT
.	14	TRBV2	.	TRBJ2-5	CASTEGRFQETQYF	TGTGCCAGCACGGAAGGCAGGTTTCAAGAGACCCAGTACTTC
.	17	TRBV21-1	.	TRBJ1-2	CASSPRDRGSIFYGYTF	TGTGCCAGCAGCCCCCGGGACAGGGGCTCCATTTTCTATGGCTACACCTTC
.	14	TRBV28	TRBD1	TRBJ2-7	CASAGPGQGYEQYF	TGTGCCAGCGCAGGGCCAGGACAGGGCTACGAGCAGTACTTC
.	16	TRBV2	TRBD1	TRBJ1-5	CASSPAGQGPYQPQHF	TGTGCCAGCAGCCCTGCGGGACAGGGTCCGTATCAGCCCCAGCATTTT
.	14	TRBV28	.	TRBJ1-3	CASSLGRFTNTIYF	TGTGCCAGCAGTTTAGGGCGTTTTACAAACACCATATATTTT
.	13	TRBV7-6	.	TRBJ1-1	CASSLEQNTEAFF	TGTGCCAGCAGCTTAGAACAGAACACTGAAGCTTTCTTT
.	14	TRBV19	.	TRBJ1-3	CASSIGFSGNTIYF	TGTGCCAGTAGTATCGGGTTCTCTGGAAACACCATATATTTT
.	16	TRBV29-1	TRBD2	TRBJ2-1	CTCNGASGTTYNEQFF	TGCACCTGCAACGGGGCTAGCGGGACTACCTACAATGAGCAGTTCTTC
.	14	TRBV2	TRBD1	TRBJ2-4	CASSQTGSRNIQYF	TGTGCCAGCAGTCAGACAGGGTCGAGGAACATTCAGTACTTC
.	16	TRBV4-2	TRBD2	TRBJ2-3	CASRTSGSRSTDTQYF	TGTGCCAGCCGGACTAGCGGGAGTAGGAGCACAGATACGCAGTATTTT
.	14	TRBV5-4	.	TRBJ2-7	CASSSPYSNYEQYF	TGTGCCAGCAGCTCCCCCTACTCCAACTACGAGCAGTACTTC
.	16	TRBV10-3	.	TRBJ2-1	CAISAGLAPPYNEQFF	TGTGCCATCAGTGCCGGACTGGCTCCCCCTTACAATGAGCAGTTCTTC
.	11	TRBV15	.	TRBJ2-4	CATSLQNIQYF	TGTGCCACCAGCCTACAAAACATTCAGTACTTC
.	15	TRBV19	.	TRBJ1-1	CASSSPGDLNTEAFF	TGTGCCAGTAGTTCTCCGGGGGATTTGAACACTGAAGCTTTCTTT
.	13	TRBV5-4	.	TRBJ2-5	CASSPGTQETQYF	TGTGCCAGCAGCCCGGGAACTCAAGAGACCCAGTACTTC
.	16	TRBV4-1	.	TRBJ2-1	CASSQVATGIYNEQFF	TGCGCCAGCAGCCAAGTTGCCACGGGGATCTACAATGAGCAGTTCTTC
once	17	TRBV11-2	TRBD1	TRBJ2-7	CASSDRVAGTAAYEQYF	TGTGCCAGCAGCGATAGGGTCGCCGGGACAGCCGCCTACGAGCAGTACTTC
once	12	TRBV29-1	.	TRBJ2-5	CSVEGRRKTQYF	TGCAGCGTCGAAGGCCGGCGGAAGACCCAGTACTTC
once	16	TRBV4-2	.	TRBJ2-6	CASSLDHSSGANVLTF	TGTGCCAGCAGCCTTGATCACAGCTCTGGGGCCAACGTCCTGACTTTC
.	14	TRBV28	.	TRBJ1-1	CASSVTSGVTEAFF	TGTGCCAGCAGTGTGACCAGCGGGGTTACTGAAGCTTTCTTT
.	14	TRBV6-6	TRBD1	TRBJ1-2	CASKPEQGARGYTF	TGTGCCAGCAAACCGGAACAGGGGGCTCGTGGCTACACCTTC
.	16	TRBV7-3	.	TRBJ2-1	CASSLLSRGLRNEQFF	TGTGCCAGCAGCTTATTGAGCAGGGGACTACGGAATGAGCAGTTCTTC
.	14	TRBV19	.	TRBJ2-3	CASTGLLAPDTQYF	TGTGCCAGTACCGGGCTACTAGCCCCCGATACGCAGTATTTT
.	14	TRBV30	TRBD1	TRBJ2-2	CASSTGVNTGELFF	TGTGCCTCCTCAACAGGGGTCAACACCGGGGAGCTGTTTTTT
.	15	TRBV4-1	TRBD2	TRBJ2-1	CASRVLAGNYNEQFF	TGCGCCAGCCGGGTACTAGCGGGTAACTACAATGAGCAGTTCTTC
.	13	TRBV15	TRBD1	TRBJ1-1	CATSKQGSPEAFF	TGTGCCACCAGCAAACAGGGGAGCCCTGAAGCTTTCTTT
.	14	TRBV5-1	.	TRBJ1-3	CASSSQGGGNTIYF	TGCGCCAGCAGCTCACAGGGTGGAGGAAACACCATATATTTT
.	15	TRBV28	.	TRBJ1-4	CASNSLQSTKEKLFF	TGTGCCAGCAATTCTTTACAGTCCACCAAAGAAAAACTGTTTTTT
.	15	TRBV28	.	TRBJ1-2	CASSLQLGQGRGYTF	TGTGCCAGCAGTTTACAGCTGGGCCAGGGTCGCGGCTACACCTTC
.	16	TRBV7-3	TRBD2	TRBJ2-3	CASSLGSGSATDTQYF	TGTGCCAGCAGCCTTGGTAGCGGGAGCGCCACAGATACGCAGTATTTT
.	16	TRBV5-1	.	TRBJ1-1	CASSPHSGAGNTEAFF	TGCGCCAGCAGCCCTCATAGCGGGGCTGGGAACACTGAAGCTTTCTTT
.	15	TRBV25-1	.	TRBJ2-1	CASSASGLGSNEQFF	TGTGCCAGCAGTGCTTCGGGACTGGGCTCGAATGAGCAGTTCTTC
.	15	TRBV30	TRBD1	TRBJ2-4	CAWSVGTGGRNIQYF	TGTGCCTGGAGTGTGGGGACAGGGGGCCGGAACATTCAGTACTTC
.	18	TRBV28	TRBD2	TRBJ2-6	CASSLPGLAHGGANVLTF	TGTGCCAGCAGTTTACCGGGACTAGCGCATGGTGGGGCCAACGTCCTGACTTTC
once	18	TRBV6-1	TRBD2	TRBJ2-1	CASSEFTISGRPDIKQFF	TGTGCCAGCAGTGAATTCACCATTAGCGGGAGGCCAGACATTAAGCAGTTCTTC
.	15	TRBV6-4	.	TRBJ2-7	CASREGADSSYEQYF	TGTGCCAGCAGGGAGGGGGCAGACAGCTCCTACGAGCAGTACTTC
.	16	TRBV19	TRBD1	TRBJ1-5	CASSTLQGISNQPQHF	TGTGCCAGTAGTACTCTACAGGGGATTAGCAATCAGCCCCAGCATTTT